This passage covers 20 T cell receptor beta chains from one sample sequenced in a study of T cell repertoires in cytomegalovirus infection. TCRdb reprocessed the reads via MiXCR and lists one record per CDR3 protein. The table includes about 770,000 distinct CDR3 sequences, 25% to 35% detected once. Their target antigens are unknown. The specimen was cultured CD8+ T cells from PBMCs, collected from culture after CMV antigen stimulation. Receptors originate from a human donor in good health (CMV status not recorded). Some clones in this sample may be carry-over from other donors' samples.

The V call is TRBV19, the J call TRBJ1-1; 7 bases are shared with TRBD1. The germline CDR1 and CDR2 sequences are LNHDA and SQIVND (reference sequence). Germline trimming cut 5 bases from V and 0 bases from J; bases unmatched to any gene: 9. The CDR3 spans 16 residues. CDR3 protein: CASSHLRDSLNTEAFF. DNA of the CDR3: TGTGCCAGTAGTCATCTCCGGGACAGCCTGAACACTGAAGCTTTCTTT.

This clonotype showed up many times. The CDR3 DNA sequence: TGTGCCATTAGGAGGGGGTCGGTAGATACGCAGTATTTT. Its translation is CAIRRGSVDTQYF. The chain has TRBV7-2 and TRBJ2-3; TRBD1 or TRBD2 may be the D gene (6 bases each). CDR1 is SGHTA, CDR2 FQGNSA, per germline. V was trimmed by 10 bases and J by 5 bases, leaving 16 bases between them. The CDR3 contains 13 residues.

The V gene is TRBV4-1, the J gene TRBJ2-1, with 8 bases identical to TRBD2. Germline V gives CDR1 MGHRA, CDR2 YSYEKL. V lost 4 bases, J lost 7 bases, and 9 bases stayed unmatched. The length of the CDR3 is 15 residues. The CDR3 sequence: CASSPHSGGANEQFF. CDR3 coding DNA: TGCGCCAGCAGCCCCCATTCCGGGGGGGCGAATGAGCAGTTCTTC.

This clonotype was counted between two and nine times. The rearrangement joins TRBV7-6 to TRBJ1-1; D is perhaps TRBD1 (5 bases). Trimming stripped 4 bases from V and 4 bases from J, with 13 bases between. From germline, CDR1 is SGHVS and CDR2 FNYEAQ. The CDR3 has 14 amino acids. Here the CDR3 DNA reads TGTGCCAGCAGCTACCAGGCCGGGGGCACTGAAGCTTTCTTT. The encoded protein is CASSYQAGGTEAFF.

This clonotype was seen once. The chain uses TRBV19 and TRBJ2-7, with D unresolved. V lost 2 bases and J 2 bases, leaving 7 bases between the germline ends. Germline values: CDR1 LNHDA, CDR2 SQIVND (reference sequence). This CDR3 is built from 13 residues. The CDR3 DNA reads as TGTGCCAGTAGTATAACAGTTACCTACGAGCAGTACTTC. This gives the protein CASSITVTYEQYF.

The chain links TRBV27 to TRBJ2-1; the match to TRBD2 covers 8 bases. V shed 2 bases and J 8 bases; nucleotides not matched to a gene: 5. The CDR3 runs 14 residues. Germline V gene lookup returns CDR1 MNHEY and CDR2 SMNVEV (reference sequence). The CDR3 DNA sequence: TGTGCCAGCAGTTTAAATCGGGGGGGCGATGAGCAGTTCTTC. Protein sequence: CASSLNRGGDEQFF.

This clonotype has just one count. This sequence joins TRBV12-3 or TRBV12-4 and TRBJ2-7; a possible D gene is TRBD1 (6 bases). This CDR3 has 14 residues. V shed 5 bases and J shed 3 bases, with 14 bases lying between them. The CDR3 nucleotides read TGTGCCAGCAGTAAGCCGGGACAACACTACGAGCAGTACTTC. It translates to CASSKPGQHYEQYF.

About this clonotype itself: A junction boundary mismatches the germline segment, possibly from a read error. This chain connects TRBV2 to TRBJ2-2; D unresolved. The V gene's germline CDR1 is SNHLY and CDR2 FYNNEI. The CDR3 totals 13 residues. CDR3 sequence (DNA): TGTGCCGTCCAGGTGGGGAACGCCGGGGAGCTGTTTTTT. It yields the protein CAVQVGNAGELFF. The whole variable domain, remainder taken from reference TRBV2 and TRBJ2-2, is EPEVTQTPSHQVTQMGQEVILRCVPISNHLYFYWYRQILGQKVEFLVSFYNNEISEKSEIFDDQFSVERPDGSNFTLKIRSTKLEDSAMYFCAVQVGNAGELFFGEGSRLTVL.

This sequence joins TRBV18 and TRBJ2-2, with D unclear. V lost 3 bases, J lost 0 bases, and 11 bases lay in between. Germline assignment: CDR1 KGHSH and CDR2 LQKENI. The CDR3 loop spans 16 amino acids. The CDR3 DNA sequence: TGTGCCAGCTCACCGGAAGCAGCTTCGAACACCGGGGAGCTGTTTTTT. This codes for CASSPEAASNTGELFF. Using reference TRBV18 and TRBJ2-2 for the parts outside the CDR3, the full variable domain is NAGVMQNPRHLVRRRGQEARLRCSPMKGHSHVYWYRQLPEEGLKFMVYLQKENIIDESGMPKERFSAEFPKEGPSILRIQQVVRGDSAAYFCASSPEAASNTGELFFGEGSRLTVL.

This clonotype was observed at least ten times. CDR3 loop: CASSVGTGEAFF. DNA for the CDR3: TGTGCCAGCAGCGTAGGGACAGGCGAAGCTTTCTTT. The genes are TRBV5-5 and TRBJ1-1; 8 bases agree with TRBD1. The length of the CDR3 is 12 residues. With 4 bases clipped from V and 8 bases from J, the junction kept 4 bases outside the gene matches. Germline CDR1 and CDR2: SGHKS and YYEKEE (reference sequence).

This rearrangement joins TRBV5-8 to TRBJ1-6, with 11 bases matching TRBD1. V shed 4 bases, J shed 6 bases, and the junction held 3 bases outside the gene matches. Germline CDR1 and CDR2: SGHTS and YDEGEE. The CDR3 covers 15 residues. CDR3 bases: TGTGCCAGCAGCACTGGGACAGGGGGTAATTCACCCCTCCACTTT. Translating gives CASSTGTGGNSPLHF.

CDR3 protein: CASSDPTPGTGLDEQFF. The CDR3 nucleotides are TGTGCCAGCAGTGACCCGACACCCGGGACAGGGCTCGATGAGCAGTTCTTC. The chain links TRBV2 to TRBJ2-1, with 9 bases that match TRBD1. In germline, CDR1 is SNHLY, CDR2 FYNNEI. V lost 3 bases and J lost 8; bases outside the gene matches: 14. The CDR3 has 17 amino acids.

In its sample, this clonotype was seen many times. The rearrangement joins TRBV20-1 to TRBJ1-5; no definite D call. This CDR3 is 16 amino acids long. Trimming shortened V by 6 bases and J by 0 bases, and 18 bases separated the two germline ends. Looked up from germline, CDR1 is DFQATT and CDR2 is SNEGSKA (reference sequence). CDR3 sequence reads: CSAQRRAGRSNQPQHF. The CDR3 DNA reads as TGCAGTGCCCAAAGAAGGGCGGGTCGTAGCAATCAGCCCCAGCATTTT.

This sequence joins TRBV4-1 and TRBJ2-1; D gene uncertain. Germline V gives CDR1 MGHRA, CDR2 YSYEKL. The CDR3 is made up of 13 amino acids. Between the trimmed V and J ends, which lost 1 base and 8 bases, there was a span of 9 bases. CDR3 nucleotides: TGCGCCAGCAGCCAAGTCTCGGCGGATGAGCAGTTCTTC. Amino acid sequence: CASSQVSADEQFF.

This clonotype showed up just a few times. The chain uses TRBV7-9 and TRBJ1-6, with 7 bases aligning to TRBD1. After removal of 4 bases from V and 9 bases from J, the junction contained 6 bases not matched to a gene. This CDR3 comprises 14 residues. Germline CDR1 and CDR2: SEHNR and FQNEAQ (reference sequence). The DNA for the CDR3 is TGTGCCAGCAGCTCGGGACAGCTAGTTTCACCCCTCCACTTT. It codes for CASSSGQLVSPLHF. Complete variable domain (other parts from reference TRBV7-9 and TRBJ1-6): DTGVSQNPRHKITKRGQNVTFRCDPISEHNRLYWYRQTLGQGPEFLTYFQNEAQLEKSRLLSDRFSAERPKGSFSTLEIQRTEQGDSAMYLCASSSGQLVSPLHFGNGTRLTVT.

V gene TRBV4-1 combines with J gene TRBJ1-1, with a weak D call TRBD1 (5 bases). CDR1 and CDR2 (germline): MGHRA, YSYEKL. There are 14 residues in the CDR3. The germline V and J ends were trimmed by 0 bases and 5 bases, with 10 bases remaining between them. CDR3 sequence (DNA): TGCGCCAGCAGCCAAGACACCGGGGGGACTGAAGCTTTCTTT. This codes for CASSQDTGGTEAFF.

This clonotype has just a few counts. V usage is TRBV7-8 and J usage is TRBJ1-5; 7 bases are shared with TRBD1. Per germline, CDR1 SGHVS and CDR2 FQNEAQ. CDR3 size: 15 residues. J lost 6 bases, V lost 6 bases, and 11 bases had no gene match. The CDR3, as DNA: TGTGCCAGCAGACCAGACAGGGTAAAATTTCAGCCCCAGCATTTT. It translates to CASRPDRVKFQPQHF.

The chain has TRBV4-1 and TRBJ1-1; D remains ambiguous. CDR1 and CDR2 (germline): MGHRA, YSYEKL. The V end lost 1 base, the J end lost 6 bases, and 6 bases lay between the germline ends. The CDR3 runs to 12 residues. The CDR3 loop is CASSQVNSEAFF. DNA for the CDR3: TGCGCCAGCAGCCAAGTCAATTCTGAAGCTTTCTTT.

This clonotype was counted a few times. The V gene is TRBV19, the J gene TRBJ1-1; 7 bases agree with TRBD1. J gave up 1 base and V 6 bases, and 5 bases lay outside the gene matches. Germline values: CDR1 LNHDA, CDR2 SQIVND (reference sequence). CDR3 length equals 14 residues. CDR3 coding DNA: TGTGCCAGTAGGACAGGGCCAAAGAACACTGAAGCTTTCTTT. It is translated as CASRTGPKNTEAFF.

This chain links TRBV6-1 with TRBJ2-3; possibly TRBD2 for D (6 bases). Per the germline V gene, CDR1 is MNHNS and CDR2 is SASEGT. V was pared by 1 base and J by 4 bases, with 15 bases between. The CDR3 is made up of 16 amino acids. The CDR3 DNA sequence: TGTGCCAGCAGTGAAGACGGGGGTACCGTGTCAGATACGCAGTATTTT. Its protein is CASSEDGGTVSDTQYF.